This is a list of T cell receptor beta chains from one sample in a study of cytomegalovirus exposure and HLA in healthy donors. Repertoires were generated with immunoSEQ multiplex PCR, while TCRdb's copy carries only in-frame clones and drops some. The sample lists approximately 140,000 clones, roughly four fifths seen once, with about 3.2% in the top ten. Input material: PBMCs. The source of these receptors is a man between 18 and 35 years old in good health and CMV-seropositive. Each CDR3 is given with its conserved first and last residue. Part of the rows lack a size; the others show once, few, many or a class for expanded clones.

NA | TRBV5-1 | CASSSGQGQETQYF
once | TRBV7-9 | CASSLPRTGEGYEQYF
NA | TRBV19 | CASSLQGSSYEQYF
NA | TRBV11-2 | CASSRRLAGGSEQYF
NA | TRBV10-3 | CAISEGLGGNEQFF
once | TRBV9 | CASSVVGLADTQYF
few | TRBV7-3 | CASSSQGAYEQYF
NA | TRBV28 | CASSWKSRGYTEAFF
few | TRBV19 | CASTISPGGSQPQHF
NA | TRBV5-1 | CASSLATGIYEQYF
NA | TRBV19 | CASSVGTPRDEQYF
few | TRBV10-3 | CAISAGQGSFVAFF
NA | TRBV4-1 | CASSQEKGLAGKYNEQFF
NA | TRBV10-3 | CATKRANTEAFF
NA | TRBV6-5 | CASRDSWALTDTQYF
NA | TRBV19 | CASSIESTDRGLQANYGYTF
NA | TRBV29-1 | CSVEEVSGGQGAYEQYF
few | TRBV7-8 | CASSLVGGTYNEQFF
once | TRBV7-9 | CASRAGDTDTQYF
once | TRBV5-5 | CASSLAGAGNQPQHF
few | TRBV19 | CASSIVKLGAGGEQFF
once | TRBV5-8 | CASSLDKGLITGELFF